The T cell receptor (beta chain) described here comes from a study of blood T cells in healthy people across ages. Notes on the study in general: Fewer expanded clones and more diversity marked long-lived versus aged donors. Underestimates were what the diversity estimates from one million T cells were considered to be. Older age went with lower TCR beta diversity per million T cells, in a roughly linear way. Since the PBMCs were unsorted, naive and antigen-experienced cells could not be conclusively compared.

Primers used in a second PCR of about 7 to 12 cycles were a sample-barcoded 5' primer and a J-beta primer mix. A single record per CDR3 protein comes from TCRdb applying MiXCR to the 5' RACE reads. This table has about 970,000 distinct CDR3 sequences, 45% to 60% appearing once. In its sample, this clonotype was seen once. Antigen specificity is unknown. The V gene end was trimmed by 5 bases and the J gene end by 6 bases; junction bases not matched to a gene: 15. Germline-derived CDR1 and CDR2 are SGHTA and FQGTGA. CDR3 length: 17 amino acids. The sequenced material came from blood. J is TRBJ2-2 and V is TRBV7-3, with 7 bases matching TRBD2. This TCR was sampled from an older woman in good health. The CDR3 loop reads CASSRSTGLAVAGELFF. The CDR3 nucleotides are TGTGCCAGCAGCCGTTCTACTGGCCTAGCGGTCGCCGGGGAGCTGTTTTTT.